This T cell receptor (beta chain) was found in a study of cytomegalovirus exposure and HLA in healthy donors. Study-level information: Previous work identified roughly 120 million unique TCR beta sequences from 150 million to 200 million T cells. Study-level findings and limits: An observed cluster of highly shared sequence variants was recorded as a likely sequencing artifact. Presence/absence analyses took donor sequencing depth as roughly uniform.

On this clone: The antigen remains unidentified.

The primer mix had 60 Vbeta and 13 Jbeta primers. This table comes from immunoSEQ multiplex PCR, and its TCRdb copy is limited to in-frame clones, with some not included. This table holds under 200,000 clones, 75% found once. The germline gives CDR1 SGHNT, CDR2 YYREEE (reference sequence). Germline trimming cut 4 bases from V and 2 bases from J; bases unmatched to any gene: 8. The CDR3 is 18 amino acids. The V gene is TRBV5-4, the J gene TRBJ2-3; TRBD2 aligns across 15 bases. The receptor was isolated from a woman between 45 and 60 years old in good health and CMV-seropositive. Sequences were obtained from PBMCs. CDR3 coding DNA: TGTGCCAGCAGCCTGGGACTAGCGGGGGGTCGATCCACAGATACGCAGTATTTT. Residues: CASSLGLAGGRSTDTQYF. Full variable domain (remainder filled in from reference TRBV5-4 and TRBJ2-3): ETGVTQSPTHLIKTRGQQVTLRCSSQSGHNTVSWYQQALGQGPQFIFQYYREEENGRGNFPPRFSGLQFPNYSSELNVNALELDDSALYLCASSLGLAGGRSTDTQYFGPGTRLTVL.